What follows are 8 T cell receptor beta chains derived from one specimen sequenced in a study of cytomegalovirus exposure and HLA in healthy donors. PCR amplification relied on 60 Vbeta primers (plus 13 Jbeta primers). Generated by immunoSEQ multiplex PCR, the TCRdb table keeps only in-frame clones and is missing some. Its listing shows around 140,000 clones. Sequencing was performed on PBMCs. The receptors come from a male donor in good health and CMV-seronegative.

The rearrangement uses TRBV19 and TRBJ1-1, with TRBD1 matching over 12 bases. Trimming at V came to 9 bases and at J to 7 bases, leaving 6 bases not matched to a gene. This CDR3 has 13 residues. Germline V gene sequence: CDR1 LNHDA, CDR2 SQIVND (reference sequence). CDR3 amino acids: CASEGQGAVEAFF. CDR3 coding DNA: TGTGCCAGCGAGGGACAGGGGGCCGTTGAAGCTTTCTTT.

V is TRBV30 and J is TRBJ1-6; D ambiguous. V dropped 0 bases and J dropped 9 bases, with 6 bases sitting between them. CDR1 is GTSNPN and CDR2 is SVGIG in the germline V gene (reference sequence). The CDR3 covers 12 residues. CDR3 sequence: CAWSVRGSPLHF. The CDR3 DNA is TGTGCCTGGAGTGTACGGGGTTCACCCCTCCACTTT.

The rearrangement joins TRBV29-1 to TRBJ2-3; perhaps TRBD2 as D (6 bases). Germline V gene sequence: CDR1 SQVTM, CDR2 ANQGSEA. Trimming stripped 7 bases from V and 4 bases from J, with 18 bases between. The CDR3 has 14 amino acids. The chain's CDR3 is CSALPGEGADTQYF. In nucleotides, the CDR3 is TGCAGCGCCCTCCCGGGGGAAGGGGCAGATACGCAGTATTTT.

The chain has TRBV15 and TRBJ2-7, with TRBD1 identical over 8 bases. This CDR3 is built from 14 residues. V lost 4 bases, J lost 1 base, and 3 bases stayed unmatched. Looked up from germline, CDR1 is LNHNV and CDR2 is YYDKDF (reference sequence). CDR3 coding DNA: TGTGCCACCAGCATCGACAGGGGTTCCTACGAGCAGTACTTC. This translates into CATSIDRGSYEQYF.

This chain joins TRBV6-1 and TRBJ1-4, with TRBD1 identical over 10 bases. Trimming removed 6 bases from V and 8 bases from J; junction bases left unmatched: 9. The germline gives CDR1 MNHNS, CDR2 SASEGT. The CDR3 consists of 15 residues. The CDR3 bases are TGTGCCAGCAGGGGCGGACAGGGGGGTTCGGAAAAACTGTTTTTT. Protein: CASRGGQGGSEKLFF.

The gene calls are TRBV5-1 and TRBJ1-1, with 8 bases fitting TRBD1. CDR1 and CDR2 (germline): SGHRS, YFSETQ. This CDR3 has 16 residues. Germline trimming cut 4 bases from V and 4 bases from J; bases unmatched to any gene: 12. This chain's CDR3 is CASSTTGAATRTEAFF. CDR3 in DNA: TGCGCCAGCAGCACGACAGGGGCGGCAACGCGCACTGAAGCTTTCTTT.

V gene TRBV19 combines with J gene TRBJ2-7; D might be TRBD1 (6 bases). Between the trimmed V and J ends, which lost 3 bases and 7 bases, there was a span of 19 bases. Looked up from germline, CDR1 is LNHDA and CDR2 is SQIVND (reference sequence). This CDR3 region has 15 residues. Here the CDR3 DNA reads TGTGCCAGTAGTATGACAGGCTTTGGGGAAGGTGAGCAGTACTTC. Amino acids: CASSMTGFGEGEQYF.

The CDR3 DNA sequence: TGCGCCAGCAGCCAAGAAGAACCAGACGAGCAGTACTTC. Amino acids: CASSQEEPDEQYF. The gene calls are TRBV4-1 and TRBJ2-7, with D hard to call. Trimming cost V 0 bases and J 5 bases, with 8 bases left between them. This CDR3 spans 13 amino acids. Germline lookup yields CDR1 MGHRA and CDR2 YSYEKL.